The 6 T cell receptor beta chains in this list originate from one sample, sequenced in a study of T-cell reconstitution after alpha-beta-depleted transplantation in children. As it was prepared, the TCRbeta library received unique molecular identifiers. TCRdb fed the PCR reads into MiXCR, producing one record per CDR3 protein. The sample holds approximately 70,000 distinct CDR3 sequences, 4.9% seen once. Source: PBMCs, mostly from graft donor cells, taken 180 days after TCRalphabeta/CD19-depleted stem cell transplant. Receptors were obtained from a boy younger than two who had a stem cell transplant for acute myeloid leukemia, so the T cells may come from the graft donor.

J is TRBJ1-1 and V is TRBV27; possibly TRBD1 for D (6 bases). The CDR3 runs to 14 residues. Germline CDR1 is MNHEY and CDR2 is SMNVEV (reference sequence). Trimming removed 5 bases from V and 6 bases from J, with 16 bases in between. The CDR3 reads CASSPSGEMAEAFF. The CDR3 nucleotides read TGTGCCAGCAGTCCCTCAGGGGAGATGGCTGAAGCTTTCTTT.

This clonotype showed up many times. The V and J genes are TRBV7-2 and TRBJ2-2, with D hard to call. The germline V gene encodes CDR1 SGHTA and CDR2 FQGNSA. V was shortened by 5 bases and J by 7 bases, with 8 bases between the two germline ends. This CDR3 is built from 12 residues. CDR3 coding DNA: TGTGCCAGCAGCCAATACAACGGGGAGCTGTTTTTT. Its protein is CASSQYNGELFF.

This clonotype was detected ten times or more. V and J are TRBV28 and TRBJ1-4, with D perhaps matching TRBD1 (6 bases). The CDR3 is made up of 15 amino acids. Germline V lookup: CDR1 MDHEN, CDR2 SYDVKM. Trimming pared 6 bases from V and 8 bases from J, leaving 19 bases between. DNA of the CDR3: TGTGCCAGCAGACCTAAACAGGGTTCGCGGGAAAAACTGTTTTTT. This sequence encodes CASRPKQGSREKLFF.

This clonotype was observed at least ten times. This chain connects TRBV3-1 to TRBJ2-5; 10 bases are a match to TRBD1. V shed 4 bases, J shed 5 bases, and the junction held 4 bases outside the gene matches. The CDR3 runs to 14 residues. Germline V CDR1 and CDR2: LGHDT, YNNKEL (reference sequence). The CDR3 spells CASSRQGAYETQYF. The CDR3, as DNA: TGTGCCAGCAGCCGACAGGGGGCCTATGAGACCCAGTACTTC.

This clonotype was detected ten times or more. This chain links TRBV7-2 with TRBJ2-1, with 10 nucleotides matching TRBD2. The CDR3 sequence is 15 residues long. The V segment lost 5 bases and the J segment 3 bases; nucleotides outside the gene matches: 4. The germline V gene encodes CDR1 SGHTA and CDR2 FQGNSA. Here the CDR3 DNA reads TGTGCCAGCAGCCGGAGCGGGGGGGGCTACAATGAGCAGTTCTTC. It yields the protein CASSRSGGGYNEQFF.

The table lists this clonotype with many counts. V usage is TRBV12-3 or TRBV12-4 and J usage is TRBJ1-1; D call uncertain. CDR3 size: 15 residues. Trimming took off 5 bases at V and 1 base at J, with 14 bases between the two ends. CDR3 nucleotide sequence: TGTGCCAGCAGTCCCCCGGCCGGGGAGAACACTGAAGCTTTCTTT. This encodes CASSPPAGENTEAFF.